This T cell receptor (beta chain) came from a study of cytomegalovirus exposure and HLA in healthy donors (TCRdb year 2017). Study-wide context: An earlier analysis of approximately 550 of the donors reported about 250 Gb of sequence data and 117 million unique TCR beta sequences from about 179 million T cells. Approximately 300 gigabases of sequencing data and tens of millions of unique TCR sequences were included in an early release covering over 600 HLA-typed donors. The genetic ancestry cluster associated with self-reported Caucasian donors included 80% to 90% of the approximately 400 genotyped donors. The aim of the study was to test whether cataloging public T cell receptors could identify signatures of past pathogen exposure. The study used immunosequencing to profile the T cell repertoires of approximately 640 subjects and linked those repertoires to cytomegalovirus serostatus. A separate validation cohort of approximately 120 different subjects was used in addition to the 666-subject first cohort. The study combined high-throughput TCR immunosequencing, statistical association of individual TCRs with disease status, and machine learning to predict cytomegalovirus infection status. A later analysis re-analyzed previously published TCR beta repertoires from roughly 690 donors and added high-resolution HLA genotyping to study TCR occurrence patterns. Rather than using new phenotypic data, the later analysis identified candidate immune exposures from TCR beta sequences and from how often those sequences occurred across donors. An earlier analysis of approximately 630 of the donors applied high-throughput TCR beta sequencing to assess whether each TCR beta V gene segment acted as functional or pseudogenic. Alongside the repertoire data, information on donor age, sex, ethnicity and CMV serostatus was compiled. In a later genetic analysis, genome-wide SNP genotypes for about 55% of the roughly 700 donors were used, and that subset was treated as a discovery cohort. All discovery cohort repertoires had been generated using a single sequencing platform. HLA typing included class I and class II loci at four-digit resolution. The number of donors typed differed by locus, with about 629-630 for A, B, C, DRB1 and DQB1, roughly 520 for DQA1, 600 to 610 for DPA1, and some 450 for DPB1. Because of strong linkage in the cohort, roughly five DR-DQ haplotypes were treated as single units for association and clustering. Across roughly 420 genotyped donors of the cohort, an average of roughly 250,000 unique TCR beta nucleotide sequences per donor were sequenced, and roughly 20% of those sequences were non-productive. The research as a whole found: A few of the identified cytomegalovirus-associated TCR beta chains were confirmed in vitro to be specific for cytomegalovirus antigens. Some IMGT-functional V segments, including TRBV6-2 and TRBV6-3, could not be distinguished by the 87-base-pair reads and were therefore excluded. A total of fewer than 200 TCR beta chains were listed by the study as associated with cytomegalovirus. The authors suggested that the approach could potentially be generalized to other disease states and immunological phenotypes. Several of the top co-occurrence clusters appeared to be linked to parvovirus B19, influenza, CMV and Epstein-Barr virus, according to a later analysis. A later analysis found that TCR association rates varied across HLA loci, with DRB1 alleles showing the most associated TCRs and HLA-C alleles the fewest. Most CMV-associated TCR beta chains appeared to be HLA-restricted in a later analysis, and the HLA associations seemed to be driven largely by CMV exposure. In an earlier analysis of over 550 of the donors, most TCR beta V segments were observed in productive rearrangements about 87% or about 30% of the time, broadly matching IMGT annotations. A later analysis found that HLA-associated TCR beta chains were more clonally expanded and had lower generation probabilities than equally common non-associated chains. Roughly uniform sequencing depth across donors was assumed in presence/absence analyses, although this assumption may not hold. Cytomegalovirus status was reported to be diagnosed by the classifier with high specificity and sensitivity in both the original and validation cohorts. Immune exposure information for the cohort was limited to CMV serostatus. Because counts were too low, about 15 rarely observed V segments, including chromosome 9 orphons, were left out of the earlier analysis of a few hundred of the donors. HLA typing was unavailable for some donors at each locus, so association tests used only the typed subset. A later analysis associated around 16,000 TCR beta sequences with specific HLA alleles at a false discovery rate of 0.05. In a later genetic analysis, fewer N-insertions in productive TCRs were reported among donors in an Asian-associated ancestry cluster than the approximately 670-donor mean. A further reported finding was that TCR beta sequences accurately predicted the HLA-A and HLA-B alleles for most subjects in the first cohort. A cluster of highly shared sequence variants was judged likely to be a technical artifact of the sequencing pipeline. Only TCR beta chains were sequenced in this cohort, and the absence of alpha or paired-chain data limited detectable features. When HLA alleles, especially DR and DQ, strongly co-occurred, TCR associations were difficult to assign to individual alleles. A later genetic analysis associated a missense DCLRE1C variant with V-gene and J-gene trimming of TCR beta chains, and an independent cohort replicated the association. Most TCR sequences were seen in very few donors, while some public TCRs were found in many individuals. Linkage disequilibrium might explain the correlated functional status among segregating V segments, but an unknown experimental factor could not be ruled out.

In total, roughly 710 healthy bone marrow donors made up the cohort. All cohort members were sampled while nominally healthy, although unrecorded immune exposures were likely present. The donor was CMV seronegative and was included in the group of several hundred seronegative cohort members. A peripheral blood sample was provided by each donor, and peripheral blood mononuclear cells were used for TCR beta sequencing. The Qiagen DNeasy Blood Extraction Kit was used to extract genomic DNA from the blood cell samples. The method was the immunoSEQ multiplex PCR assay. For the multiplex PCR, a mixture combining 60 forward primers for TCR Vbeta segments and 13 reverse primers for TCR Jbeta segments was used. A multiplex PCR assay on genomic DNA amplified the CDR3 region of rearranged TCR beta genes. Amplified TCR beta libraries were sequenced as 87-base-pair reads on the Illumina HiSeq System. The study's own analysis went as follows. A later analysis tallied around 80 million unique TCR beta chains across the 610 or so repertoires, and around 9.9 million of those chains were shared by two or more donors. Raw reads were error-corrected and collapsed into unique sequences with a nearest-neighbor algorithm that merged closely related sequences to remove PCR and sequencing errors. V, D and J gene segments were assigned by aligning CDR3 sequences to IMGT reference sequences. Each retained sequence needed at least a six-nucleotide match to both a V gene segment and a J gene segment. A rearrangement counted as productive if the CDR3 had no stop codons and remained in frame with V and J, and every other rearrangement counted as non-productive. Following IMGT convention, CDR3 was defined as the stretch from the second conserved V-encoded cysteine up to the conserved J-encoded phenylalanine. In an earlier analysis of 550 to 650 of the donors, sequences lacking an unambiguous match to a single V gene segment were excluded. In an earlier analysis of approximately 560 of the donors, a V segment was called functional when productive rearrangements were above 56.7%, and segregating when the standard deviation between donors exceeded 5%. A statistical classification framework was built to diagnose cytomegalovirus status from the catalog of TCR beta chain sequences. V and J gene assignment, in a later analysis, came from comparing TCR nucleotide sequences with IMGT/GENE-DB human TR gene sequences. In a later analysis, CDR3 sequences and most-parsimonious VDJ recombination scenarios were assigned using the TCRdist pipeline. In a later analysis, each TCR beta chain was defined by its CDR3 amino acid sequence together with its V-gene family, and reads without a unique V-gene family were excluded. To address suspected cross-contamination and a sequencing artifact, a later analysis removed approximately 600 highly shared, low-generation-probability nucleotide sequences. A later analysis calculated a clonal expansion index for each public chain from normalized within-repertoire ranks of inferred template counts. In a later analysis, generation probabilities were computed with a VDJ recombination model fitted to out-of-frame rearrangements, and the resulting probabilities were checked against IGoR. In a later analysis, TCR-TCR, TCR-HLA and TCR-CMV co-occurrence was scored with hypergeometric tests, and a repertoire-size bias correction was applied to TCR pairs. False discovery rates were estimated in a later analysis by permuting HLA or CMV assignments 20 times. In a later analysis, co-occurring TCRs were grouped using DBSCAN, with TCRdist sequence similarity added in when clustering inside HLA-allele-positive subsets. For co-occurrence clustering, repertoires with fewer than 30,000 or more than 120,000 public chains were excluded, along with five or six repertoires with anomalous nucleotide sharing. As stored in TCRdb, this immuneACCESS dataset retains in-frame rearrangements with V and J assigned. A fraction of the clones does not appear; measured against another copy, unresolved V genes explain less than half of the discrepancy, and the remainder lacks a known reason. V and J calls and clone size are copied from that table; D and trimming were computed from the DNA. The sample yields around 58,000 clones; roughly 77% were counted once. 2.5% of the sample belongs to the ten largest clones.

This clone was seen only a few times. It lacks a known antigen. With only one base between it and a far larger clone, this is likely a read error. Other DNA variants within this sample encode the same CDR3. Trimming accounts for 3 bases at V and 4 bases at J, while the number of junction bases matched to no gene is 16. Including the terminal cysteine and phenylalanine, the CDR3 comprises 18 residues. Of all the DNA, just the CDR3 is kept, 54 bases in frame from base 1. The germline V gene specifies SQVTM as CDR1 and ANQGSEA as CDR2. The source is a female donor in good health and CMV-seronegative. Input material: PBMCs. Recombination linked TRBV29-1 to TRBJ1-2, with 11 central nucleotides matching TRBD1. The nucleotide sequence reads TGCAGCGTTGAGGGGCTAATCCGGACAGGGGGCGCAGGCTATGGCTACACCTTC. Its protein product is CSVEGLIRTGGAGYGYTF.